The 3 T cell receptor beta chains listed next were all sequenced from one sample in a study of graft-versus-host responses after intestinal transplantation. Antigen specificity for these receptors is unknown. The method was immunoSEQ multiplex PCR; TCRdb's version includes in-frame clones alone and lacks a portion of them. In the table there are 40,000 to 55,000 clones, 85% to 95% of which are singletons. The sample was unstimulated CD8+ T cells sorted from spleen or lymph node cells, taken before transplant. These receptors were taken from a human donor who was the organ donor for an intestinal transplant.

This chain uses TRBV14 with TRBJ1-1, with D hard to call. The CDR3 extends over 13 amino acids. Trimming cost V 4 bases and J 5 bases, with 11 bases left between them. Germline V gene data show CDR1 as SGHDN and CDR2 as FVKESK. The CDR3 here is CASSRPGWTEAFF. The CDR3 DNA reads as TGTGCCAGCAGCCGCCCGGGGTGGACTGAAGCTTTCTTT.

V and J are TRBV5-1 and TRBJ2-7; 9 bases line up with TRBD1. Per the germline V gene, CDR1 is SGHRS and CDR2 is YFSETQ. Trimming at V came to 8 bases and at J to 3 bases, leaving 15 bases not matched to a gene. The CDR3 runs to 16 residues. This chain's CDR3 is CARQGIRTGVYYEQYF. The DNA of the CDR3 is TGCGCCAGACAAGGAATCCGGACAGGGGTTTACTACGAGCAGTACTTC. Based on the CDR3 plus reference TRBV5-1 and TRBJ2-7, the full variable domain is KAGVTQTPRYLIKTRGQQVTLSCSPISGHRSVSWYQQTPGQGLQFLFEYFSETQRNKGNFPGRFSGRQFSNSRSEMNVSTLELGDSALYLCARQGIRTGVYYEQYFGPGTRLTVT.

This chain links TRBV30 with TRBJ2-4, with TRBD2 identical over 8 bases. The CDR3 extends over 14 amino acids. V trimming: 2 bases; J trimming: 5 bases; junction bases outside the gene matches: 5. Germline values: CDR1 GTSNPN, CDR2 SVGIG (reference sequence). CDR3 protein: CAWSWGLGENIQYF. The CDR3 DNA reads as TGTGCCTGGAGTTGGGGACTAGGAGAAAACATTCAGTACTTC.